The 31 T cell receptor beta chains reported below all come from one sample, sequenced in a study of blood T cell repertoires in COVID-19. Assay: immunoSEQ multiplex PCR; the TCRdb copy retains only in-frame clones and omits some. The repertoire holds about 140,000 clones, under 85% seen once, with roughly 8.6% in the top ten. What was sequenced was peripheral blood. Every receptor here comes from an elderly woman in a cohort sampled during active or convalescent COVID-19.

The chain uses TRBV24-1 and TRBJ2-3, with 13 bases matching TRBD2. Germline V lookup: CDR1 KGHDR, CDR2 SFDVKD. The CDR3 spans 19 residues. V lost 6 bases and J lost 0; bases outside the gene matches: 11. The CDR3 spells CATSRLAGGQTTSTDTQYF. The CDR3 DNA reads TGTGCCACCAGTAGACTAGCGGGGGGACAAACAACTAGCACAGATACGCAGTATTTT.

V usage is TRBV6-2 or TRBV6-3 and J usage is TRBJ2-2; D gene ambiguous. The V and J ends lost 7 bases and 2 bases respectively, with 11 bases between them. The CDR3 runs to 14 residues. The germline CDR1 and CDR2 sequences are MNHEY and SVGEGT. The chain's CDR3 is CASTPVGNTGELFF. CDR3 nucleotide sequence: TGTGCCAGCACCCCGGTCGGTAACACCGGGGAGCTGTTTTTT.

V and J are TRBV3-1 (or the pseudogene TRBV3-2) and TRBJ2-1; 10 bases map to TRBD1. Trimming at V came to 1 base and at J to 15 bases, leaving 3 bases not matched to a gene. CDR1 is LGHDT, CDR2 YNNKEL, per germline (reference sequence). This CDR3 has 12 amino acids. The CDR3 protein is CASSQAGTGVFF. The CDR3 bases are TGTGCCAGCAGCCAAGCCGGGACAGGGGTGTTCTTC.

The chain couples TRBV29-1 to TRBJ2-7; 9 positions agree with TRBD2. The ends lost 4 bases at V and 3 bases at J; junction bases unmatched: 13. The CDR3 is 16 amino acids. CDR1 SQVTM and CDR2 ANQGSEA come from the germline V gene. CDR3 sequence: CSVGSGRGLAFYEQYF. CDR3 nucleotides: TGCAGCGTTGGTTCGGGGAGGGGACTAGCATTCTACGAGCAGTACTTC.

J is TRBJ2-2 and V is TRBV13; no clear D gene. Looked up from germline, CDR1 is PRHDT and CDR2 is FYEKMQ (reference sequence). The ends were cut back, 2 bases at V and 1 base at J, with 11 bases in the middle. The CDR3 is made up of 16 amino acids. The CDR3 loop is CASSLRSAGNTGELFF. The CDR3 region has the DNA TGTGCCAGCAGCTTAAGGTCTGCAGGGAACACCGGGGAGCTGTTTTTT.

This chain uses TRBV5-1 with TRBJ1-3, with D tentatively TRBD1 (6 bases). The V gene lost 3 bases and the J gene lost 0 bases, with 7 bases spanning the gap. CDR1 SGHRS and CDR2 YFSETQ come from the germline V gene. The CDR3 is made up of 14 amino acids. The CDR3 nucleotides are TGCGCCAGCAGCTGGGACATCTCTGGAAACACCATATATTTT. The encoded protein is CASSWDISGNTIYF.

CDR3 in DNA: TGTGCCAGCAGCCCCGGGATAGGGAACACTGAAGCTTTCTTT. This encodes CASSPGIGNTEAFF. The gene calls are TRBV4-2 and TRBJ1-1; no clear D. V was cut by 4 bases and J by 1 base, with 10 bases left in between. Per germline, CDR1 LGHNA and CDR2 YNFKEQ. This CDR3 comprises 14 residues.

CDR3 bases: TGCGCCAGCAGCCAAGATCTTCCACGAACAGGGGACTATGGCTACACCTTC. Translation gives CASSQDLPRTGDYGYTF. The gene calls are TRBV4-3 and TRBJ1-2, with 7 bases matching TRBD1. Looked up from germline, CDR1 is LGHNA and CDR2 is YSLEER. V lost 0 bases to trimming and J lost 3 bases; unmatched junction nucleotides: 10. The CDR3 has 17 residues.

V is TRBV5-1 and J is TRBJ2-7, with 11 bases matching TRBD2. CDR1 and CDR2 (germline): SGHRS, YFSETQ. The CDR3 has 15 residues. Trimming removed 7 bases from V and 2 bases from J; junction bases left unmatched: 8. Written as DNA, the CDR3 is TGCGCCAGCCAATATCTAGCGGGGGGCCCCTACGAGCAGTACTTC. Residues: CASQYLAGGPYEQYF.

This clone was detected many times. The chain uses TRBV5-1 and TRBJ1-1; 7 nucleotides agree with TRBD1. The CDR3 has 15 residues. Trimming took 0 bases from V and 8 from J; bases not matched to a gene: 10. CDR1 is SGHRS, CDR2 YFSETQ, per germline. The CDR3 spells CASSLGTSGGWEAFF. The DNA of the CDR3 is TGCGCCAGCAGCTTGGGGACCTCAGGGGGGTGGGAAGCTTTCTTT.

J is TRBJ2-5 and V is TRBV6-5; TRBD1 aligns across 8 bases. The CDR3 consists of 15 residues. The germline V gene encodes CDR1 MNHEY and CDR2 SVGAGI. After removal of 6 bases from V and 4 bases from J, the junction contained 10 bases not matched to a gene. The CDR3 DNA is TGTGCCAGCAGACGGACAGGGTACGACGGAGAGACCCAGTACTTC. Its protein product is CASRRTGYDGETQYF.

V usage is TRBV6-2 or TRBV6-3 and J usage is TRBJ1-2; 8 nucleotides align to TRBD1. Germline V CDR1 and CDR2: MNHEY, SVGEGT. V gave up 6 bases and J gave up 4 bases; unmatched junction bases: 13. This CDR3 contains 16 residues. The CDR3 loop is CASSRSGQGLLYGYTF. CDR3 sequence (DNA): TGTGCCAGCAGCCGATCCGGACAGGGACTACTCTATGGCTACACCTTC.

As for this clone: The junction departs from germline at one end; a sequencing error may be responsible. J is TRBJ2-1 and V is TRBV7-7; D is ambiguous. The CDR3 totals 15 residues. Germline loops: CDR1 SSHAT, CDR2 FNYEAQ (reference sequence). The CDR3 loop is CASSLTPSSYNEQFF. CDR3 sequence (DNA): TGTGCTAGCAGCTTAACACCCTCCTCCTACAATGAGCAGTTCTTC.

The chain links TRBV23-1 to TRBJ2-4; maybe TRBD2 (6 bases). TRBV23-1 is recorded as an ORF, its role being uncertain. The CDR3 contains 15 residues. V was cut by 4 bases and J by 5 bases, with 15 bases left in between. The CDR3: CASSRGVQLENIQYF. The CDR3 region has the DNA TGCGCCAGCAGTCGGGGGGTCCAACTAGAAAACATTCAGTACTTC.

The CDR3 DNA reads TGTGCCAGCAGTTTAAGGGGGCTTAATTCACCCCTCCACTTT. Protein: CASSLRGLNSPLHF. This chain uses TRBV27 with TRBJ1-6; 7 bases are shared with TRBD1. V trimming: 2 bases; J trimming: 6 bases; junction bases outside the gene matches: 1. Germline CDR1 reads MNHEY; CDR2 reads SMNVEV (reference sequence). CDR3 size: 14 residues.

V is TRBV4-2 and J is TRBJ2-3; maybe TRBD2 (5 bases). Trimming removed 2 bases at V and 3 bases at J, with 21 bases between. CDR3 size: 18 residues. Germline V gene data show CDR1 as LGHNA and CDR2 as YNFKEQ. CDR3 in amino acids: CASSQFPGISPRTDTQYF. CDR3 DNA: TGTGCCAGCAGCCAATTTCCGGGGATTTCCCCGAGGACAGATACGCAGTATTTT.

CDR3 loop: CASSLQGKTEAFF. CDR3 bases: TGTGCCAGCAGTTTGCAGGGAAAGACTGAAGCTTTCTTT. V is TRBV6-5 and J is TRBJ1-1, with a possible D match to TRBD1 (5 bases). Trimming shortened V by 4 bases and J by 5 bases, and 11 bases separated the two germline ends. Germline CDR1 reads MNHEY; CDR2 reads SVGAGI. CDR3 size: 13 residues.

The chain combines TRBV28 with TRBJ1-2; D gene ambiguous. Trimming shortened V by 3 bases and J by 1 base, and 6 bases separated the two germline ends. The CDR3 spans 13 residues. CDR1 and CDR2 (germline): MDHEN, SYDVKM. CDR3 in DNA: TGTGCCAGCAGTTTGGTCGGTAACTATGGCTACACCTTC. The encoded protein is CASSLVGNYGYTF.

The CDR3 DNA reads as TGTGCCGGGAAAGCGGGGGGGCCGGGAGATACGCAGTATTTT. Encoded protein: CAGKAGGPGDTQYF. This rearrangement joins TRBV2 to TRBJ2-3; 10 bases align to TRBD2. Germline CDR1 and CDR2: SNHLY and FYNNEI. Unmatched junction bases numbered 10, after V lost 11 bases and J lost 5 bases. CDR3 length equals 14 residues. Full variable domain (remainder filled in from reference TRBV2 and TRBJ2-3): EPEVTQTPSHQVTQMGQEVILRCVPISNHLYFYWYRQILGQKVEFLVSFYNNEISEKSEIFDDQFSVERPDGSNFTLKIRSTKLEDSAMYFCAGKAGGPGDTQYFGPGTRLTVL.

This chain uses TRBV7-9 with TRBJ2-7, with TRBD1 matching 9 bases. V dropped 7 bases and J dropped 2; count of bases not matched to a gene: 3. The CDR3 loop spans 13 amino acids. Germline assignment: CDR1 SEHNR and CDR2 FQNEAQ (reference sequence). The CDR3 protein is CASTDRGTYEQYF. CDR3 in DNA: TGTGCCAGCACGGACAGGGGAACCTACGAGCAGTACTTC.

The chain recombines TRBV7-5 with TRBJ2-1; no DNA check was done on the table's D call, TRBD2. TRBV7-5 is a pseudogene segment. This CDR3 comprises 17 residues. The CDR3 nucleotides read TGTGCCAGAAGCCCACGGTCTAGCGGGGGGGGTCTAAATGAGCAGTTCTTC. It codes for CARSPRSSGGGLNEQFF.

V usage is TRBV3-1 (or the pseudogene TRBV3-2) and J usage is TRBJ2-1; TRBD1 might be the D (6 bases). Germline CDR1 reads LGHDT; CDR2 reads YNNKEL (reference sequence). The V and J ends lost 4 bases and 7 bases respectively, with 11 bases between them. CDR3 length: 13 residues. This CDR3 is CASSLAGANEQFF. As DNA, the CDR3 is TGTGCCAGCAGCCTAGCAGGGGCGAATGAGCAGTTCTTC.

This clone was detected a few times. This chain connects TRBV7-9 to TRBJ1-2; no reliable D call. Per the germline V gene, CDR1 is SEHNR and CDR2 is FQNEAQ (reference sequence). There are 13 residues in the CDR3. The V end was cut by 5 bases, the J end by 4 bases, with 11 bases between. The CDR3 nucleotides read TGTGCCAGCAGCGACGACGGAGGCTATGGCTACACCTTC. Translated: CASSDDGGYGYTF.

This rearrangement joins TRBV14 to TRBJ1-1; no reliable D call. V shed 1 base and J shed 1 base, with 4 bases lying between them. In germline, CDR1 is SGHDN, CDR2 FVKESK. This CDR3 is 13 amino acids long. The chain's CDR3 is CASSQGGNTEAFF. In DNA form, the CDR3 reads TGTGCCAGCAGCCAAGGAGGGAACACTGAAGCTTTCTTT.

The chain combines TRBV19 with TRBJ2-4; D may be TRBD2 (6 bases). Trimming took off 5 bases at V and 2 bases at J, with 16 bases between the two ends. The CDR3 consists of 16 residues. CDR1 is LNHDA and CDR2 is SQIVND in the germline V gene (reference sequence). DNA of the CDR3: TGTGCCAGTAGTGACTCGGGGGTCGTCCCCAAAAACATTCAGTACTTC. Protein: CASSDSGVVPKNIQYF.

The chain couples TRBV19 to TRBJ1-1; TRBD1 is a possible D gene (5 bases). This CDR3 region has 16 residues. V dropped 4 bases and J dropped 3 bases, with 18 bases sitting between them. Germline CDR1 LNHDA, CDR2 SQIVND (reference sequence). CDR3 sequence: CASSSSPREGYTEAFF. The CDR3 DNA sequence: TGTGCCAGTAGTAGTTCACCCAGGGAGGGGTACACTGAAGCTTTCTTT.

This clone occurred a few times. Written as DNA, the CDR3 is TGCAGCGTTAGACAGGGCACAGATACGCAGTATTTT. Its protein product is CSVRQGTDTQYF. The rearrangement joins TRBV29-1 to TRBJ2-3; D possibly corresponds to TRBD1 (6 bases). Germline V lookup: CDR1 SQVTM, CDR2 ANQGSEA. Deletions cut 5 bases from V and 1 base from J, with 7 bases between. The length of the CDR3 is 12 residues.

The chain combines TRBV29-1 with TRBJ2-3; 13 bases align to TRBD2. Germline values: CDR1 SQVTM, CDR2 ANQGSEA. J lost 6 bases, V lost 6 bases, and 3 bases had no gene match. This CDR3 spans 13 amino acids. This chain's CDR3 is CSVSTSGGDTQYF. The DNA of the CDR3 is TGCAGCGTATCGACTAGCGGGGGGGATACGCAGTATTTT.

This clone has just one count. The V and J genes are TRBV10-3 and TRBJ2-3; possible D gene TRBD1, 5 bases. The V gene's germline CDR1 is ENHRY and CDR2 SYGVKD. This CDR3 has 13 amino acids. Trimming removed 0 bases from V and 5 bases from J, with 6 bases in between. This CDR3 reads CAISESDRDTQYF. The CDR3 DNA sequence: TGTGCCATCAGTGAGTCCGACAGAGATACGCAGTATTTT.

In nucleotides, the CDR3 is TGTGCCAGCACTGCGGACAAAACTCGTAATTCTGAAGCTTTCTTT. This translates into CASTADKTRNSEAFF. This rearrangement joins TRBV2 to TRBJ1-1; D possibly corresponds to TRBD1 (5 bases). Looked up from germline, CDR1 is SNHLY and CDR2 is FYNNEI. The CDR3 is 15 residues long. Deletions cut 7 bases from V and 6 bases from J, with 21 bases between.

The CDR3 DNA follows: TGTGCCAGCAGCGCCACAGTGAACACTGAAGCTTTCTTT. Translation: CASSATVNTEAFF. The chain uses TRBV9 and TRBJ1-1, with D hard to call. V lost 3 bases and J 0 bases, leaving 6 bases between the germline ends. CDR1 is SGDLS and CDR2 is YYNGEE in the germline V gene. CDR3 length: 13 amino acids.